The 10 T cell receptor beta chains presented below share a single source sample, sequenced in a study of blood T cell repertoires in COVID-19. Profiled with immunoSEQ multiplex PCR; TCRdb holds only in-frame clones, not every one. Of 450,000 to 600,000 clones listed, roughly nine tenths are singletons. The sequencing sample was made of PBMCs or T cells enriched from blood (not recorded which). The source is a woman aged 18-30 years who had recovered from COVID-19.

CDR3 residues: CASSPGGYGYTF. The CDR3 bases are TGTGCCAGCAGCCCAGGGGGATATGGCTACACCTTC. The gene calls are TRBV7-9 and TRBJ1-2; the match to TRBD1 covers 7 bases. The junction had 2 bases not matched to a gene; V was cut back by 5 bases and J by 5 bases. The CDR3 covers 12 residues. Per germline, CDR1 SEHNR and CDR2 FQNEAQ (reference sequence).

The CDR3 DNA reads as TGTGCCTGGAGTAGCCGGGACAGGGATAATGAAAAACTGTTTTTT. Encoded protein: CAWSSRDRDNEKLFF. The chain recombines TRBV30 with TRBJ1-4, with 9 bases lining up with TRBD1. V was clipped by 2 bases and J by 4 bases; unmatched bases: 5. CDR3 length equals 15 residues. Germline CDR1 reads GTSNPN; CDR2 reads SVGIG (reference sequence).

The rearrangement links TRBV3-1 (or the pseudogene TRBV3-2) to TRBJ1-1, with 8 bases aligning to TRBD1. The CDR3 covers 17 residues. The germline V gene encodes CDR1 LGHDT and CDR2 YNNKEL (reference sequence). With V trimmed by 4 bases and J by 0 bases, 10 bases remained unmatched. In DNA form, the CDR3 reads TGTGCCAGCAGCCCCGGACTGGACAGGGCGTTGAACACTGAAGCTTTCTTT. Translated: CASSPGLDRALNTEAFF.

This sequence joins TRBV14 and TRBJ1-2; 7 positions match TRBD1. There are 13 residues in the CDR3. J was trimmed by 6 bases and V by 4 bases; bases with no gene match: 5. The germline V gene encodes CDR1 SGHDN and CDR2 FVKESK. The CDR3 protein is CASSPGTANGYTF. As DNA, the CDR3 is TGTGCCAGCAGCCCCGGGACAGCAAATGGCTACACCTTC.

This sequence joins TRBV5-1 and TRBJ2-7; no definite D call. The CDR3 loop spans 14 amino acids. Germline CDR1 reads SGHRS; CDR2 reads YFSETQ. V lost 2 bases and J lost 2, with 11 bases in between. Here the CDR3 DNA reads TGCGCCAGCAGCTTATTACAAGACACCTACGAGCAGTACTTC. Residues: CASSLLQDTYEQYF.

The chain carries TRBV6-1 and TRBJ2-2; the D is unclear. The V gene's germline CDR1 is MNHNS and CDR2 SASEGT. The CDR3 consists of 13 residues. V was shortened by 3 bases and J by 5 bases, with 7 bases between the two germline ends. CDR3 sequence (DNA): TGTGCCAGCAGTGATGTCAGGACCGGGGAGCTGTTTTTT. Translated, it gives CASSDVRTGELFF.

This clone was detected only a few times. The genes are TRBV5-1 and TRBJ2-1; the match to TRBD2 covers 8 bases. The CDR3 totals 17 residues. The J segment lost 0 bases and the V segment lost 3 bases, leaving 8 bases of the junction unmatched. Germline V gene sequence: CDR1 SGHRS, CDR2 YFSETQ. CDR3 amino acids: CASSWGTGTSSYNEQFF. CDR3 bases: TGCGCCAGCAGCTGGGGGACCGGGACTAGCTCCTACAATGAGCAGTTCTTC. Full variable domain (rest looked up from reference TRBV5-1 and TRBJ2-1): KAGVTQTPRYLIKTRGQQVTLSCSPISGHRSVSWYQQTPGQGLQFLFEYFSETQRNKGNFPGRFSGRQFSNSRSEMNVSTLELGDSALYLCASSWGTGTSSYNEQFFGPGTRLTVL.

This clone occurred once. This chain connects TRBV19 to TRBJ2-6; D remains unclear. Trimming cost V 2 bases and J 2 bases, with 7 bases left between them. The CDR3 spans 15 residues. Germline V lookup: CDR1 LNHDA, CDR2 SQIVND (reference sequence). The chain's CDR3 is CASSIRVAGANVLTF. The CDR3 DNA sequence: TGTGCCAGTAGTATACGAGTGGCTGGGGCCAACGTCCTGACTTTC.

V usage is TRBV5-1 and J usage is TRBJ2-5, with TRBD2 matching 10 bases. The germline V gene has CDR1 SGHRS and CDR2 YFSETQ. V was clipped by 1 base and J by 3 bases; unmatched bases: 15. The CDR3 is 19 amino acids. The CDR3 bases are TGCGCCAGCAGCTTGCCCCTGGGGAGCGGGGGGGCCGAAAAAGAGACCCAGTACTTC. It is translated as CASSLPLGSGGAEKETQYF.

CDR3 nucleotide sequence: TGTGCCGGAAACAGGGGACGGACGGCTTTCTTT. Translated, it gives CAGNRGRTAFF. The chain carries TRBV30 and TRBJ1-1; TRBD1 agrees at 7 bases. J gave up 11 bases and V 8 bases, and 11 bases lay outside the gene matches. Per germline, CDR1 GTSNPN and CDR2 SVGIG (reference sequence). The CDR3 covers 11 residues. Full variable domain (outside the CDR3, taken from reference TRBV30 and TRBJ1-1): SQTIHQWPATLVQPVGSPLSLECTVEGTSNPNLYWYRQAAGRGLQLLFYSVGIGQISSEVPQNLSASRPQDRQFILSSKKLLLSDSGFYLCAGNRGRTAFFGQGTRLTVV.